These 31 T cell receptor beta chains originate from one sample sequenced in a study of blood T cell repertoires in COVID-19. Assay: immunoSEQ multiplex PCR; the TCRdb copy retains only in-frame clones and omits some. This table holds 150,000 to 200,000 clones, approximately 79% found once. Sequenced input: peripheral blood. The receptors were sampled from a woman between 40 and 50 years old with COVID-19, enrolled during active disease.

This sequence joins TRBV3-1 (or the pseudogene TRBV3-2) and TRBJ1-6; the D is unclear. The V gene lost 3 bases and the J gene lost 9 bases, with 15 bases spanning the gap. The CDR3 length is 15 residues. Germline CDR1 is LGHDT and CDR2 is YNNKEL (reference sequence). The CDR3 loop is CASSQGRSPFSPLHF. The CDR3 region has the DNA TGTGCCAGCAGCCAGGGTCGGAGCCCATTTTCACCCCTCCACTTT.

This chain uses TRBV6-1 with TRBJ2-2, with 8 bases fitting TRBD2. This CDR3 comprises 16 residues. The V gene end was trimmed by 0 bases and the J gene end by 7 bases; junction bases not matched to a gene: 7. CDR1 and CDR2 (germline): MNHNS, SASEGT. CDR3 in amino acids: CASSEASGSWVGELFF. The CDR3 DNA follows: TGTGCCAGCAGTGAAGCGAGCGGGAGCTGGGTCGGGGAGCTGTTTTTT.

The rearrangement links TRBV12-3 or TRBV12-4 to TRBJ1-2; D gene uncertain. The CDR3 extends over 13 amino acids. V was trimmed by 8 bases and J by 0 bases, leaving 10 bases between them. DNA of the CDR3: TGTGCCAGCGGGTTAACAGCTAACTATGGCTACACCTTC. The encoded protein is CASGLTANYGYTF.

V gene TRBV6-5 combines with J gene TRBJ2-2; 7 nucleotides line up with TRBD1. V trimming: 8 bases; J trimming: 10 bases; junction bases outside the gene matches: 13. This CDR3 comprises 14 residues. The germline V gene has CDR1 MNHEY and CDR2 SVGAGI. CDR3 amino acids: CASHWGTETKELFF. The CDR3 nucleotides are TGTGCCAGCCACTGGGGGACAGAGACAAAGGAGCTGTTTTTT.

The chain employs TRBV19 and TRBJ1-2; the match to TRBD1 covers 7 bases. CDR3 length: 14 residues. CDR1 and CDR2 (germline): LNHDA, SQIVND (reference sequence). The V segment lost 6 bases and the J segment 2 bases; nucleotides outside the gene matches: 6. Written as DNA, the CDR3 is TGTGCCAGTAGGGAGACAGGGCGGAACTATGGCTACACCTTC. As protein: CASRETGRNYGYTF.

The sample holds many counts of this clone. The CDR3 bases are TGTGCCAGCAGAGGGGACAGTCTCTACGAGCAGTACTTC. Amino acids: CASRGDSLYEQYF. J is TRBJ2-7 and V is TRBV2; 7 bases are a match to TRBD1. Germline CDR1 is SNHLY and CDR2 is FYNNEI. CDR3 size: 13 residues. V lost 6 bases and J lost 3; bases outside the gene matches: 5. The variable domain in full, completed from reference TRBV2 and TRBJ2-7, reads EPEVTQTPSHQVTQMGQEVILRCVPISNHLYFYWYRQILGQKVEFLVSFYNNEISEKSEIFDDQFSVERPDGSNFTLKIRSTKLEDSAMYFCASRGDSLYEQYFGPGTRLTVT.

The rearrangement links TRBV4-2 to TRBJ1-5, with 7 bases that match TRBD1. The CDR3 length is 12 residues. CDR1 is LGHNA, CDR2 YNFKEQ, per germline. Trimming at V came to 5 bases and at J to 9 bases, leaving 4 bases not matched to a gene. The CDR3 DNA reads TGTGCCAGCAGCAAGACAGGGTGGCCCCAGCATTTT. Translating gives CASSKTGWPQHF.

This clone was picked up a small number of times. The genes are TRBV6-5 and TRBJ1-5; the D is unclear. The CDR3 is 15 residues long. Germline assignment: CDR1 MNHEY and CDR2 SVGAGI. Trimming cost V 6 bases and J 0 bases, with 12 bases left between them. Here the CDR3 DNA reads TGTGCCAGCAGGGCCCGAGGTTCTAGCAATCAGCCCCAGCATTTT. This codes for CASRARGSSNQPQHF.

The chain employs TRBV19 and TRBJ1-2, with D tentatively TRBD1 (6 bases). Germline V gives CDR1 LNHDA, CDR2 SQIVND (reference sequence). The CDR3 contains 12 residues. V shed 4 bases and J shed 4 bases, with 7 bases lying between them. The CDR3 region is CASSTRGYGYTF. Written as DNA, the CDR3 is TGTGCCAGTAGTACCAGGGGCTATGGCTACACCTTC.

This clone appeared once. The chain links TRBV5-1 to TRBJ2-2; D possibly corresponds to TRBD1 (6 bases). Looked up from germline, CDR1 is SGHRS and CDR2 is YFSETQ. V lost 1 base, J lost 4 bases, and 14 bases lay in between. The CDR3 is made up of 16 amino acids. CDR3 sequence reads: CASSLNRGSFTGELFF. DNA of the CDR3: TGCGCCAGCAGCTTGAATAGGGGGAGCTTCACCGGGGAGCTGTTTTTT. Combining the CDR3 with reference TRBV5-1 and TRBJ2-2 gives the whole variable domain KAGVTQTPRYLIKTRGQQVTLSCSPISGHRSVSWYQQTPGQGLQFLFEYFSETQRNKGNFPGRFSGRQFSNSRSEMNVSTLELGDSALYLCASSLNRGSFTGELFFGEGSRLTVL.

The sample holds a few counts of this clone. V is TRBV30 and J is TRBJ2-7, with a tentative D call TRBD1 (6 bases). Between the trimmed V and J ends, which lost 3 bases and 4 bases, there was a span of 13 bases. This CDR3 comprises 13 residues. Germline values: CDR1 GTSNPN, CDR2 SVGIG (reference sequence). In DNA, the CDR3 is TGTGCCTGGAGGATTCCAGGGGTTTACGAGCAGTACTTC. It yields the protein CAWRIPGVYEQYF.

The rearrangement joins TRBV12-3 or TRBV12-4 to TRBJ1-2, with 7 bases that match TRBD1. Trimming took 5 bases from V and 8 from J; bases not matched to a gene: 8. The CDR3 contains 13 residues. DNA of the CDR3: TGTGCCAGCAGTACCGACAGGGCGCGCGGCTACACCTTC. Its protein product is CASSTDRARGYTF.

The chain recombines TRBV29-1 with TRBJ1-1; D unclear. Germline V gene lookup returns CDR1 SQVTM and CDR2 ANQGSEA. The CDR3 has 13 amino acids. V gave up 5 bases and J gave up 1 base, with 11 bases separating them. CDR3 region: CSVSRQENTEAFF. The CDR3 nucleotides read TGCAGCGTTTCGCGTCAGGAGAACACTGAAGCTTTCTTT.

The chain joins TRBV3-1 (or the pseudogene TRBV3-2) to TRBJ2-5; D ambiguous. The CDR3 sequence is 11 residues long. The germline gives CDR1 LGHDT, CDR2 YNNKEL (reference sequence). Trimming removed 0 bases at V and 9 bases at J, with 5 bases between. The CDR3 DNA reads TGTGCCAGCAGCCAAGAAGACTCCCAGTACTTC. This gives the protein CASSQEDSQYF.

This chain's CDR3 is CASSSYPAGPQDTQYF. The CDR3 coding sequence is TGTGCCAGCAGCTCCTACCCGGCAGGGCCCCAGGATACGCAGTATTTT. This chain links TRBV7-8 with TRBJ2-3, with D possibly being TRBD1 (5 bases). The CDR3 loop spans 16 amino acids. Deletions cut 4 bases from V and 6 bases from J, with 20 bases between. Germline lookup yields CDR1 SGHVS and CDR2 FQNEAQ.

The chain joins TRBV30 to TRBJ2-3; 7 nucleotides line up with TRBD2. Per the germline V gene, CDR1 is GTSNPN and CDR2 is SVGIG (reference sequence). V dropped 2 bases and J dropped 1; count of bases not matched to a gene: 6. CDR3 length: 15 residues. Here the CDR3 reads CAWSSYSGGTDTQYF. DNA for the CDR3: TGTGCCTGGAGTTCCTACAGCGGGGGCACAGATACGCAGTATTTT.

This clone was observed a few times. CDR3 residues: CASSRTTGLDQPQHF. CDR3 DNA: TGCGCCAGCAGCCGTACGACAGGGTTGGATCAGCCCCAGCATTTT. The gene calls are TRBV4-1 and TRBJ1-5; TRBD1 agrees at 7 bases. V was pared by 4 bases and J by 5 bases, with 8 bases of the junction left unmatched. The CDR3 length is 15 residues. Germline values: CDR1 MGHRA, CDR2 YSYEKL.

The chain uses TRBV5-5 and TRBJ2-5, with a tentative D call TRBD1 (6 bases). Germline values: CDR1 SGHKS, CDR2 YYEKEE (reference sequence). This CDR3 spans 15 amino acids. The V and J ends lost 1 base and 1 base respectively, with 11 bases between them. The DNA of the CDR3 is TGTGCCAGCAGCTTGAGTGGGGGCCTCCAAGAGACCCAGTACTTC. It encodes CASSLSGGLQETQYF.

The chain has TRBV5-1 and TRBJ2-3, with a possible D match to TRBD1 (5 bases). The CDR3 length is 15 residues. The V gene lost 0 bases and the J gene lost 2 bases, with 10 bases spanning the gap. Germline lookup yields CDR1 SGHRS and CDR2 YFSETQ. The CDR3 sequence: CASSLAAGNTDTQYF. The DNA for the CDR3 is TGCGCCAGCAGCTTGGCGGCAGGGAACACAGATACGCAGTATTTT.

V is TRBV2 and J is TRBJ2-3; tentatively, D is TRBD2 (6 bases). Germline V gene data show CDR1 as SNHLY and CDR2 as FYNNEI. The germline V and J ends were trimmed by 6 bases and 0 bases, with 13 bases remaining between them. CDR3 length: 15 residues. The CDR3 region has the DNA TGTGCCAGCAGGGGGACTCCCACTAGCACAGATACGCAGTATTTT. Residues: CASRGTPTSTDTQYF.

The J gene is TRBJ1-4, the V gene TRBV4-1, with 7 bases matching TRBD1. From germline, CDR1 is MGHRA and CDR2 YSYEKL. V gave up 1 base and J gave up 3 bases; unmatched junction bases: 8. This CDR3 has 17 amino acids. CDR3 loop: CASSQGSGQAPNEKLFF. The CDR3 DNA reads TGCGCCAGCAGCCAAGGGTCCGGACAGGCGCCTAATGAAAAACTGTTTTTT.

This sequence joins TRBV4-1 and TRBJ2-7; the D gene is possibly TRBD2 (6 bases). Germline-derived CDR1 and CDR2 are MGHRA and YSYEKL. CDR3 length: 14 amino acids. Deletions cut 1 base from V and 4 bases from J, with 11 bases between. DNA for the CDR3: TGCGCCAGCAGCCAAGTCCTAGCGCCTTACGAGCAGTACTTC. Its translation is CASSQVLAPYEQYF.

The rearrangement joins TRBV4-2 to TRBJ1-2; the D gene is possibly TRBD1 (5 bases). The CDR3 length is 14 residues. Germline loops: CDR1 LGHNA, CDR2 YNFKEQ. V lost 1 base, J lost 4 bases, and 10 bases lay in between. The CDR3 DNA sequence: TGTGCCAGCAGCCAAGCTTACGGGGGCTATGGCTACACCTTC. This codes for CASSQAYGGYGYTF.

CDR3 DNA: TGTGCCAGCAGACAGGGGGATAATTCACCCCTCCACTTT. It encodes CASRQGDNSPLHF. V is TRBV27 and J is TRBJ1-6, with 8 bases that match TRBD1. Trimming cost V 6 bases and J 5 bases; bases outside gene matches: 0. Germline assignment: CDR1 MNHEY and CDR2 SMNVEV (reference sequence). This CDR3 spans 13 amino acids.

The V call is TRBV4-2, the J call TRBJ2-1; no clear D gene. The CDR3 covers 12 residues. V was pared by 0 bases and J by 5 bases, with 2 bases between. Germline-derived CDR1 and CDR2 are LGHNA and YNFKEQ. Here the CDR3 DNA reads TGTGCCAGCAGCCAAGACGACAATGAGCAGTTCTTC. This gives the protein CASSQDDNEQFF.

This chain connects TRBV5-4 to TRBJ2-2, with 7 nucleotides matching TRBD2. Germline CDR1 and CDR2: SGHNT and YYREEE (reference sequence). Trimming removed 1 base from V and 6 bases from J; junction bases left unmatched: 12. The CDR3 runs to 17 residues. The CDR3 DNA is TGTGCCAGCAGCTTGTCCCTAGCGGACCTTCACGCCGGGGAGCTGTTTTTT. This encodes CASSLSLADLHAGELFF.

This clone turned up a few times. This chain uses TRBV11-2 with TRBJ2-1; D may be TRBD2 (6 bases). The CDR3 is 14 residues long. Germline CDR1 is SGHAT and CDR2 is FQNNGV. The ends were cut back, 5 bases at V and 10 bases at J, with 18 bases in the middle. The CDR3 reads CASSLHPGVLEQFF. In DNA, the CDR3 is TGTGCCAGCAGCCTCCACCCGGGGGTACTGGAGCAGTTCTTC.

CDR3 sequence reads: CASSFLGEQFF. The CDR3 DNA sequence: TGTGCCAGCAGCTTCCTAGGTGAGCAGTTCTTC. The chain couples TRBV7-9 to TRBJ2-1; D ambiguous. This CDR3 has 11 amino acids. The V and J ends lost 3 bases and 9 bases respectively, with 6 bases between them. Germline lookup yields CDR1 SEHNR and CDR2 FQNEAQ (reference sequence).

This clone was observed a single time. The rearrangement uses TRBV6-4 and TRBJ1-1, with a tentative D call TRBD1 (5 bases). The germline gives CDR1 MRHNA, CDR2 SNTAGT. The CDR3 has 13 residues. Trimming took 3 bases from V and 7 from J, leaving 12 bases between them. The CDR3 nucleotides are TGTGCCAGCAGTGAGCAGGGTGTGGGTGAAGCTTTCTTT. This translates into CASSEQGVGEAFF.

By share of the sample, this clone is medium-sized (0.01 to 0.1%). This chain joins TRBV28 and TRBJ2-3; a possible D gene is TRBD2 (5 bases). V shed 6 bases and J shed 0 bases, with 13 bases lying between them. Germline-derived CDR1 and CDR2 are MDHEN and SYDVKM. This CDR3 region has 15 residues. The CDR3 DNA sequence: TGTGCCAGCAGGTTTTTGAGCGGCAGCACAGATACGCAGTATTTT. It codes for CASRFLSGSTDTQYF. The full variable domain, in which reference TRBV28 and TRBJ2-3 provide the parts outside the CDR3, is DVKVTQSSRYLVKRTGEKVFLECVQDMDHENMFWYRQDPGLGLRLIYFSYDVKMKEKGDIPEGYSVSREKKERFSLILESASTNQTSMYLCASRFLSGSTDTQYFGPGTRLTVL.

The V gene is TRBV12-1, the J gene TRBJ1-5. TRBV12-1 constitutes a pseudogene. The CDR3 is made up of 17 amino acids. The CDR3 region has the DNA TGTGCCAGCAGCCCGTCTTTTCCCCCGAGCGGCAATCAGCCCCAGCATTTT. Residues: CASSPSFPPSGNQPQHF.